Below, one T cell receptor beta chain is given with its context. The specificity of this receptor is unknown. This sample was taken from a study of T cells expressing NK-cell markers (dated by TCRdb to 2018 to 2021). About the full investigation: In sorted CD3+CD56+NKG2C+, CD3+CD56+NKG2C- and CD3+CD56-NKG2C+ T-cell subsets from eight or nine donors, TCR beta-chain repertoires were profiled. Seven of the eight sequenced donors were HCMV-seropositive and one was HCMV-seronegative. Illumina HiSeq 2000/2500, MiSeq or NextSeq was used to sequence libraries as 2 x 150 bp reads. The study sequenced eight donors, all healthy volunteers chosen at random: three men and five women. The investigation overall reported the following: In several donors, the dominant CD3+CD56+NKG2C+ clonotypes were found to rank among the top 10 CD8+ clonotypes and to make up roughly 1.0-7.0% of CD8+ T cells. Those dominant clonotypes were again the most abundant among CD3+CD56-NKG2C+ cells in a few donors, at about 28.3-65%. It remained unclear whether the expanded NKG2C-expressing T cell clones were specific for HCMV antigens.

CDR1 MDHEN and CDR2 SYDVKM were looked up in the germline V gene. Including the terminal cysteine and phenylalanine, the CDR3 comprises 17 residues. Only the protein is available. The sequencer was an Illumina HiSeq 2000. TCR beta cDNA libraries were prepared using 5'RACE template switching, which introduced a universal primer site and unique molecular identifiers. Synthesis of cDNA was primed from the TCR beta constant segment and was followed by two consecutive PCR amplification steps. The source study handled its data this way. MIGEC was used to demultiplex reads and group reads by UMI, and MiTCR was used to assemble and quantify clonotypes. Only TCR cDNA sequences supported by at least two reads were kept to exclude erroneous sequences. Downstream repertoire analysis used the tcR package, and clonotypes were matched across fractions by CDR3 nucleotide sequence plus V segment. VDJmatch was used to annotate antigen specificity against VDJdb, with one amino acid substitution allowed in CDR3. After the reads were reprocessed by TCRdb, one entry was made per CDR3 protein sequence, with no DNA. TCRdb, not the original authors, processed these V and J calls. The table held for this sample gives 300,000 to 450,000 distinct CDR3 sequences. Of the sample, around 4.9% falls within the top ten clones.

A commercial ELISA kit detecting HCMV-specific IgG in serum was used to determine HCMV serostatus. Peripheral blood mononuclear cells were isolated from blood by Ficoll density gradient centrifugation. Rearrangement joined TRBV28 to TRBJ1-5. The TCR was taken from a man aged 18-69 years in good health. Input material: blood T cells: a sorted CD56 or NKG2C T cell subset, CD4+ or CD8+ T cells, or bulk PBMC T cells (not recorded which). The CDR3 region reads CASSLTGGPYSNQPQHF.